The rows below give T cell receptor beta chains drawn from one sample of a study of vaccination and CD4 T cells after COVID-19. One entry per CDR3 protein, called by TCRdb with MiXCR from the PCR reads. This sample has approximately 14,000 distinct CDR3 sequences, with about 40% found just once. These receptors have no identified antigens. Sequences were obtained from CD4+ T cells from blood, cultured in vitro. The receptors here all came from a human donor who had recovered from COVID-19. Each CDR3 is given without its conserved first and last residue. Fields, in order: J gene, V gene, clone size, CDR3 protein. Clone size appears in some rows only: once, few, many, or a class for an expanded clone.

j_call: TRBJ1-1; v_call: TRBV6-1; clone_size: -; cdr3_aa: ARDSDSEAF
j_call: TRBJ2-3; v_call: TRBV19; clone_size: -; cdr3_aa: ASSMGLPSDTQY
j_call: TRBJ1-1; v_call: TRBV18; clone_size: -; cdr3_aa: AIGRGQGTEAF
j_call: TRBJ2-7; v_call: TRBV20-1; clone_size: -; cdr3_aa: SANPSGGPPYEQY
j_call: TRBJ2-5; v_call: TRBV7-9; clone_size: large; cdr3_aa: ASSLLPQETQY
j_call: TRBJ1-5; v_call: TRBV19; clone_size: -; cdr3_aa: ASSTGDRSQPQH
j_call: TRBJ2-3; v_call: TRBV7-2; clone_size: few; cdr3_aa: ASSLQFGTDTQY
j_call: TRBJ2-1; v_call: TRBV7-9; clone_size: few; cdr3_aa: ASSPQGGGGYNEQF
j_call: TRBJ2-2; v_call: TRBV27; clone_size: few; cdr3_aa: ASSLVTGELF
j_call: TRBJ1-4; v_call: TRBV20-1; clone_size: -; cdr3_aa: SASLGPNEKLF
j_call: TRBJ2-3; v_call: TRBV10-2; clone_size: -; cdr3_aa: ASSFIGGLTDTQY
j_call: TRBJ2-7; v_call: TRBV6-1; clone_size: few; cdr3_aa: ATTRGLAGGAYEQY
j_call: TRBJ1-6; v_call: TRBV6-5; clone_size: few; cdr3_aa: ASSYGQGLNSPLH
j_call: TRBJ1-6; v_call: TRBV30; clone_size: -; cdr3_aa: AWSVPSGSSYNSPLH
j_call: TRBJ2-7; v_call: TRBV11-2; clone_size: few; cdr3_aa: ASSLDEQAVDEQY
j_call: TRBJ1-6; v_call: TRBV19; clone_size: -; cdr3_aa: ASKGSRDNSPLH
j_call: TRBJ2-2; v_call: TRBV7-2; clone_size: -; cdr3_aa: ASSARGGAYTGELF
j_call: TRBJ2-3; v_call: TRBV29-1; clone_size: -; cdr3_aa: SGRQGGGLAQY
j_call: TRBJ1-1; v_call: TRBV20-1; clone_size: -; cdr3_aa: SASTGGTPNTEAF
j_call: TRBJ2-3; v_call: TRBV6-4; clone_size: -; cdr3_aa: ASSDSSGGADTQY
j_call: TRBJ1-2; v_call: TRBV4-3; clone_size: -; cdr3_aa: ASSQEAGYNYGYT
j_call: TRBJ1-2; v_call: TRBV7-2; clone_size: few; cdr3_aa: ASSSNSKGGRGYGYT
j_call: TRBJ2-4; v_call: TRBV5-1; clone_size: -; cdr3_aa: ASSDRVRYPRLAAKNIQY
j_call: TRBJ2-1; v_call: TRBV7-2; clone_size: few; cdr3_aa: ASSLGAGGQNEQF
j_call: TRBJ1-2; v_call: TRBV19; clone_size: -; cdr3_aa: ASTPRPGHYGYT
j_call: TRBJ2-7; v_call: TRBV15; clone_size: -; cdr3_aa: ATSRDRRASYEQY
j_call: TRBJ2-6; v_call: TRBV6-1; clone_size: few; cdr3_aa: ASRPLAGGLGANVLT
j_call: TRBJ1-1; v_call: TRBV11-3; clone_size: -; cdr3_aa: ASSSRGQNTEAF
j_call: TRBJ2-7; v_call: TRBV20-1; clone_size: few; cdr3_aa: SARAGTPRTPYEQY
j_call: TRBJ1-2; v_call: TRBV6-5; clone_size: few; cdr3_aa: ASSYLADRQGDYGYT
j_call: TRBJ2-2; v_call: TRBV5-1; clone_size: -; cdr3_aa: ASSGRGSGELF
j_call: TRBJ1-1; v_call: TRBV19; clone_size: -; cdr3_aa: ASSIDRGRGGTEAF
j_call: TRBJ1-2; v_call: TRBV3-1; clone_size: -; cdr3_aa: ASSPRTGRIL
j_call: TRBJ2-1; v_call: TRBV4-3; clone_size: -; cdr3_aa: ASSQDGRNYNEQF
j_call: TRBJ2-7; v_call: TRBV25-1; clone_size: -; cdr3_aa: ASSGGLLYEQY
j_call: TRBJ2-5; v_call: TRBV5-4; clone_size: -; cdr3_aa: ASSLDGTGEETQY
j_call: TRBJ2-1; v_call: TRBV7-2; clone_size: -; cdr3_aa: ASSLGTTGRF